This T cell receptor beta chain was captured in a study of blood T cells in healthy people across ages. Whole-study findings and limits: The authors considered diversity estimates from one million T cells to be underestimates. Possibly confounding the expanded clonotype changes was the fact that donor CMV status was unknown.

Using a J-beta primer mix together with a sample-barcoded 5' primer, a second PCR was run for roughly 6 to 11 cycles. The yield of each sample was at least 2.5 million CDR3-containing paired-end reads. TCRdb analysed the 5' RACE reads with MiXCR anew, one entry per CDR3 protein. The table includes about 1.4 million distinct CDR3 sequences, approximately 59% detected once. Note on this clonotype: Its antigen is not known.

V was shortened by 2 bases and J by 2 bases, with 11 bases between the two germline ends. The CDR3 has 15 amino acids. Germline values: CDR1 SGHRS, CDR2 YFSETQ. The chain uses TRBV5-1 and TRBJ2-1; D not resolved. The sequence was obtained from a man younger than 30 in good health. The sample consisted of blood. CDR3 DNA sequence: TGCGCCAGCAGCTTAGGTTCCAGCACCTACAATGAGCAGTTCTTC. Amino acids: CASSLGSSTYNEQFF.